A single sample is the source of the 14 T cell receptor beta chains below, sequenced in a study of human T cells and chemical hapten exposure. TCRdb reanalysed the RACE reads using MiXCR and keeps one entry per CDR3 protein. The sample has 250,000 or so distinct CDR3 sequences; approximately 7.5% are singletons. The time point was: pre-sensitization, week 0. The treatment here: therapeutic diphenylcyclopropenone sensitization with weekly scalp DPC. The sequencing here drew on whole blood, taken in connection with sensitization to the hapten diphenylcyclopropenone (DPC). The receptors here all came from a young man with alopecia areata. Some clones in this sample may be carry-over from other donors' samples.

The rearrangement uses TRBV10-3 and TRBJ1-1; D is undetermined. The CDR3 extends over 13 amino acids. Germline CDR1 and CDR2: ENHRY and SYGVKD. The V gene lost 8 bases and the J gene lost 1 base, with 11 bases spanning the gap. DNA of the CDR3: TGTGCCATCCACAGACTCGGGAACACTGAAGCTTTCTTT. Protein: CAIHRLGNTEAFF.

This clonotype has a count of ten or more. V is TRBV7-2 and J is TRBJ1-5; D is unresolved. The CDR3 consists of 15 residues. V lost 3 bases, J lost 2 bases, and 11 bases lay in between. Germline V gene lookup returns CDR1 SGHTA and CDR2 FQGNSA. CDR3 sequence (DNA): TGTGCCAGCAGCTTGTGGGGTGCGCGCAATCAGCCCCAGCATTTT. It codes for CASSLWGARNQPQHF.

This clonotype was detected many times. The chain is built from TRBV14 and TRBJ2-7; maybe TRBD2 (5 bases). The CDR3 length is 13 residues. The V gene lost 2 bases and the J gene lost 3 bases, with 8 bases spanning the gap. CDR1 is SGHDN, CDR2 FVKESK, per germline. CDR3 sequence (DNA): TGTGCCAGCAGCCAACGCGGGCGCTACGAGCAGTACGTC. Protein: CASSQRGRYEQYV.

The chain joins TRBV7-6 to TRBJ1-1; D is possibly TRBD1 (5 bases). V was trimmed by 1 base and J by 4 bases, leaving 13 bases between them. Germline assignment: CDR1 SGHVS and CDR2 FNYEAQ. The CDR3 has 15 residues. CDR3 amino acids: CASSLGQQEVTEAFF. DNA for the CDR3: TGTGCCAGCAGCTTAGGACAACAGGAAGTCACTGAAGCTTTCTTT.

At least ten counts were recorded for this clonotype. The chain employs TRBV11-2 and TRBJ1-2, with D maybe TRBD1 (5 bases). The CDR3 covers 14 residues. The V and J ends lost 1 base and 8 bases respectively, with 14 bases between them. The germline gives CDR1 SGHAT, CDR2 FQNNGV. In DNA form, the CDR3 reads TGTGCCAGCAGCTTAGCGGTAGGGGCGGGAGGCTACACCTTC. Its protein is CASSLAVGAGGYTF.

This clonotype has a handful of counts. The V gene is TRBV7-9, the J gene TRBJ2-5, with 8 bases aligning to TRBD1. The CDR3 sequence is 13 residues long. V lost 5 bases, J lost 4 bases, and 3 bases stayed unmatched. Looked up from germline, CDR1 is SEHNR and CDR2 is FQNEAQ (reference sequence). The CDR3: CASSRQGPETQYF. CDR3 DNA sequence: TGTGCCAGCAGCCGACAGGGGCCAGAGACCCAGTACTTC.

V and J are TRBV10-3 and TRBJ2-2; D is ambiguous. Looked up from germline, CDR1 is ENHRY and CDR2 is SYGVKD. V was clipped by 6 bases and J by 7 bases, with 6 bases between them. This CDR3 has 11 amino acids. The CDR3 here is CAISGGGELFF. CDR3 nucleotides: TGTGCCATCAGCGGCGGCGGGGAGCTGTTTTTT.

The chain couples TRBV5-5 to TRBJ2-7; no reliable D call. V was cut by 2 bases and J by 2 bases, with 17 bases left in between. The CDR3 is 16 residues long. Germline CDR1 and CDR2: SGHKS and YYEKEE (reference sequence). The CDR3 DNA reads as TGTGCCAGCAGCTTCCCCAGCTTCTCGGAAACCTACGAGCAGTACTTC. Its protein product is CASSFPSFSETYEQYF.

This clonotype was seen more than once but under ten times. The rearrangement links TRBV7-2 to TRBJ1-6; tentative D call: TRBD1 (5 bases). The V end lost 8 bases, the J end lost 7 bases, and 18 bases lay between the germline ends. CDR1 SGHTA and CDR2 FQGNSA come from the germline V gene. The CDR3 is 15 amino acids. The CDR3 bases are TGTGCCAGCGGCCCGGAGGGGCCCCTCAATTCACCCCTCCACTTT. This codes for CASGPEGPLNSPLHF.

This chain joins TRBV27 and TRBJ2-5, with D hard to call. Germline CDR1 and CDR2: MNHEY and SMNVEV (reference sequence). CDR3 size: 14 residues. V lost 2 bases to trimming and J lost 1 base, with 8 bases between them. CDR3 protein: CASSLQPLQETQYF. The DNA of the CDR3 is TGTGCCAGCAGTTTACAACCCCTCCAAGAGACCCAGTACTTC.

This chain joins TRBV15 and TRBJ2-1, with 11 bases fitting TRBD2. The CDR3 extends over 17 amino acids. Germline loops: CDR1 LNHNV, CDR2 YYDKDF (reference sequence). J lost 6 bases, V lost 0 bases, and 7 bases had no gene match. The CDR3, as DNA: TGTGCCACCAGCAGAGATCTGACTAGCGGGACCCTCAATGAGCAGTTCTTC. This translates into CATSRDLTSGTLNEQFF.

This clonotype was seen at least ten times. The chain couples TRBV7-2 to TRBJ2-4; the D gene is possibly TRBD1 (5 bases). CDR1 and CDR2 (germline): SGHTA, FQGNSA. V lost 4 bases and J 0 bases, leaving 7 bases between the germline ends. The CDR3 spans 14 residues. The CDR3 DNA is TGTGCCAGCAGCTCACAGGTAGCCAAAAACATTCAGTACTTC. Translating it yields CASSSQVAKNIQYF.

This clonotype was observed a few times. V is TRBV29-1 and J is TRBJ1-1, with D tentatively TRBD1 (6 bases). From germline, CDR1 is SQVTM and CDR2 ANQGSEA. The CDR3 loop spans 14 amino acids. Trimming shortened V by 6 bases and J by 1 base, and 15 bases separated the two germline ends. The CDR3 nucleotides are TGCAGCGTGAGGGGGACCCCAGAGAACACTGAAGCTTTCTTT. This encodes CSVRGTPENTEAFF.

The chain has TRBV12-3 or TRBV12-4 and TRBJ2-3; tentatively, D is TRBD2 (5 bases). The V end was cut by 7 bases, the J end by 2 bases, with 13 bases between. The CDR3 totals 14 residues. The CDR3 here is CASTRAEFTDTQYF. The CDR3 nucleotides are TGTGCCAGCACCCGAGCGGAATTCACAGATACGCAGTATTTT.